This entry lists 16 T cell receptor beta chains sequenced from one sample in a study of blood T cell repertoires in COVID-19. The method was immunoSEQ multiplex PCR; TCRdb's version includes in-frame clones alone and lacks a portion of them. The table has roughly 280,000 clones, about 88% seen once. What was sequenced was PBMCs or T cells enriched from blood (not recorded which). All receptors come from a woman aged 45-65 years who had recovered from COVID-19.

The count of this clone is one. The CDR3 sequence is CASSLGTGPNYEQYF. CDR3 nucleotide sequence: TGTGCCAGCAGCTTGGGGACTGGTCCCAACTACGAGCAGTACTTC. The V and J genes are TRBV5-4 and TRBJ2-7, with D possibly being TRBD2 (5 bases). V was cut by 0 bases and J by 3 bases, with 13 bases left in between. CDR1 is SGHNT and CDR2 is YYREEE in the germline V gene (reference sequence). The CDR3 contains 15 residues.

This chain links TRBV7-2 with TRBJ1-4, with 7 bases identical to TRBD1. The CDR3 has 17 residues. V was clipped by 5 bases and J by 8 bases; unmatched bases: 17. CDR1 SGHTA and CDR2 FQGNSA come from the germline V gene. The CDR3 coding sequence is TGTGCCAGCAGCACAACCCGGCAGGGACAGATAAAAGAAAAACTGTTTTTT. As protein: CASSTTRQGQIKEKLFF.

The CDR3: CASSYSTGFRTEAFF. The CDR3 DNA follows: TGTGCCAGCAGTTACTCGACGGGATTTCGGACTGAAGCTTTCTTT. The J gene is TRBJ1-1, the V gene TRBV6-2 or TRBV6-3; D unresolved. The CDR3 runs 15 residues. Looked up from germline, CDR1 is MNHEY and CDR2 is SVGEGT. V shed 0 bases and J shed 5 bases, with 13 bases lying between them.

This rearrangement joins TRBV6-5 to TRBJ2-1, with a tentative D call TRBD2 (6 bases). V gave up 7 bases and J gave up 12 bases, with 19 bases separating them. CDR1 MNHEY and CDR2 SVGAGI come from the germline V gene. This CDR3 spans 13 amino acids. The chain's CDR3 is CASTGEVGLVQFF. CDR3 nucleotides: TGTGCCAGCACGGGGGAGGTTGGCCTTGTGCAGTTCTTC.

The gene calls are TRBV11-3 and TRBJ2-4; the match to TRBD2 covers 7 bases. The CDR3 length is 15 residues. J gave up 6 bases and V 4 bases, and 9 bases lay outside the gene matches. CDR1 and CDR2 (germline): SGHNT, YENEEA. CDR3 region: CASSSLRELLNIQYF. CDR3 nucleotide sequence: TGTGCCAGCAGCTCTCTGCGGGAGTTGTTAAACATTCAGTACTTC. Based on the CDR3 plus reference TRBV11-3 and TRBJ2-4, the full variable domain is EAGVVQSPRYKIIEKKQPVAFWCNPISGHNTLYWYLQNLGQGPELLIRYENEEAVDDSQLPKDRFSAERLKGVDSTLKIQPAELGDSAVYLCASSSLRELLNIQYFGAGTRLSVL.

This clone was counted only a few times. The V call is TRBV9, the J call TRBJ2-1, with 7 bases fitting TRBD2. Germline V lookup: CDR1 SGDLS, CDR2 YYNGEE. V shed 4 bases and J 7 bases; nucleotides not matched to a gene: 14. This CDR3 has 16 residues. CDR3 in amino acids: CASSSGGSGIINEQFF. CDR3 coding DNA: TGTGCCAGCAGCTCCGGGGGAAGCGGGATTATAAATGAGCAGTTCTTC. The complete variable domain, with remaining parts taken from reference TRBV9 and TRBJ2-1, reads DSGVTQTPKHLITATGQRVTLRCSPRSGDLSVYWYQQSLDQGLQFLIQYYNGEERAKGNILERFSAQQFPDLHSELNLSSLELGDSALYFCASSSGGSGIINEQFFGPGTRLTVL.

The CDR3 spells CASSPSPPQGLRYGYTF. The CDR3 DNA sequence: TGTGCCAGCTCACCATCCCCCCCACAGGGTTTGAGATATGGCTACACCTTC. The chain joins TRBV18 to TRBJ1-2; D might be TRBD1 (6 bases). Germline CDR1 KGHSH, CDR2 LQKENI. The CDR3 is 17 residues long. The V end was cut by 2 bases, the J end by 5 bases, with 21 bases between.

The chain uses TRBV5-1 and TRBJ2-6, with no clear D. The CDR3 length is 16 residues. CDR1 SGHRS and CDR2 YFSETQ come from the germline V gene. Trimming pared 0 bases from V and 0 bases from J, leaving 7 bases between. CDR3 sequence: CASSLAGTSGANVLTF. CDR3 nucleotide sequence: TGCGCCAGCAGCTTGGCCGGTACCTCTGGGGCCAACGTCCTGACTTTC.

The count of this clone is one. In DNA form, the CDR3 reads TGCGCCAGCAGCCAACGGCAGGGGGCTAGCCAGCCCCAGCATTTT. This sequence encodes CASSQRQGASQPQHF. The chain is built from TRBV4-3 and TRBJ1-5; 8 bases are shared with TRBD1. The V and J ends lost 2 bases and 7 bases, in that order; junction bases with no gene match: 7. The germline V gene encodes CDR1 LGHNA and CDR2 YSLEER. The CDR3 is 15 residues long.

The rearrangement joins TRBV7-3 to TRBJ2-1, with TRBD2 as a possible D gene (5 bases). This CDR3 region has 18 residues. With 1 base removed from V and 2 bases from J, the gap between germline ends came to 18 bases. The germline gives CDR1 SGHTA, CDR2 FQGTGA. The CDR3 here is CASSLNGVVGLPYNEQFF. In DNA, the CDR3 is TGTGCCAGCAGCTTAAACGGGGTCGTCGGGCTCCCCTACAATGAGCAGTTCTTC.

As concerns this clone: The same CDR3 is also encoded by other DNA sequences in this sample. This chain uses TRBV7-2 with TRBJ1-2, with TRBD1 as a possible D gene (6 bases). The V gene lost 1 base and the J gene lost 2 bases, with 8 bases spanning the gap. There are 14 residues in the CDR3. Germline CDR1 reads SGHTA; CDR2 reads FQGNSA. In nucleotides, the CDR3 is TGTGCCAGCAGCTTAGGGACAGCGAACTATGGCTACACCTTC. Translating gives CASSLGTANYGYTF.

This chain links TRBV9 with TRBJ2-5; D call uncertain. The CDR3 has 13 residues. V lost 4 bases and J lost 1, with 8 bases in between. Germline V CDR1 and CDR2: SGDLS, YYNGEE. The CDR3 region is CASSPGSQETQYF. The CDR3 DNA follows: TGTGCCAGCAGCCCCGGGTCCCAAGAGACCCAGTACTTC. The variable domain in full, completed from reference TRBV9 and TRBJ2-5, reads DSGVTQTPKHLITATGQRVTLRCSPRSGDLSVYWYQQSLDQGLQFLIQYYNGEERAKGNILERFSAQQFPDLHSELNLSSLELGDSALYFCASSPGSQETQYFGPGTRLLVL.

The genes are TRBV6-5 and TRBJ2-7, with a weak D call TRBD2 (6 bases). The CDR3 contains 15 residues. Per the germline V gene, CDR1 is MNHEY and CDR2 is SVGAGI. V shed 6 bases and J shed 3 bases, with 18 bases lying between them. The CDR3 reads CASRLVAAPDYEQYF. CDR3 nucleotide sequence: TGTGCCAGCAGGCTCGTAGCGGCCCCAGACTACGAGCAGTACTTC.

V is TRBV28 and J is TRBJ1-2; TRBD1 matches 7 bases. CDR1 is MDHEN and CDR2 is SYDVKM in the germline V gene. Trimming took 5 bases from V and 2 from J; bases not matched to a gene: 5. The CDR3 is 14 amino acids. CDR3 amino acids: CASSPGQANYGYTF. The CDR3 DNA sequence: TGTGCCAGCAGTCCAGGACAGGCAAACTATGGCTACACCTTC.

The chain recombines TRBV4-1 with TRBJ2-1; 13 nucleotides agree with TRBD2. With V trimmed by 6 bases and J by 5 bases, 7 bases remained unmatched. The germline V gene encodes CDR1 MGHRA and CDR2 YSYEKL. The CDR3 spans 16 residues. CDR3: CASSSTSGRADNEQFF. CDR3 coding DNA: TGCGCCAGCAGTTCCACTAGCGGGAGGGCCGACAATGAGCAGTTCTTC.

The chain is built from TRBV6-2 or TRBV6-3 and TRBJ2-7; possibly TRBD2 for D (5 bases). Trimming pared 4 bases from V and 8 bases from J, leaving 15 bases between. CDR1 and CDR2 (germline): MNHEY, SVGEGT. The CDR3 spans 13 residues. CDR3 sequence reads: CASSFEGLGKQYF. CDR3 DNA sequence: TGTGCCAGCAGTTTCGAGGGTTTGGGAAAGCAGTACTTC.